Here is one T cell receptor beta chain with its context. Its antigen is unknown. A much larger clonotype is one base distant, so this may be a read error. No DNA is shown, since the ends of the CDR3 on it are uncertain; the CDR3 is the one TCRdb lists. The CDR3 numbers 15 amino acids, ends counted. Germline V CDR1 and CDR2: MDHEN, SYDVKM. Reverse transcription of roughly 470 ng total RNA with a constant-region primer produced TCR beta cDNA. Generation of the TCR beta libraries relied on three nested multiplex PCR rounds using slightly modified ARM-PCR. Primers for the first two PCR rounds were TRBV1-TRBV30 forward primers and a C-beta reverse primer (about 11 cycles per round). MiXCR was run by TCRdb on the multiplex PCR reads, yielding one entry per CDR3 protein. The sample consists of about 120,000 distinct CDR3 sequences, around 70% of them appearing once. This sample is drawn from a study of tumor-infiltrating lymphocytes in primary liver carcinoma. Whole-study context: The study enrolled male and female patients aged 30 to 69 years. Stage T1-T3 N0M0 tumors measured about 4.2 to 11 cm at most.

Study results and caveats: Blood's top-250-clone fraction was significantly lower than that of tumors (p = 0.039).

RNA and DNA were co-extracted from roughly 20-30 mg of unsorted bulk tissue. The specimen was tumor-adjacent normal liver tissue. The chain employs TRBV28 and TRBJ2-3. The TCR originated in a woman aged 60-75 years with primary liver carcinoma and hepatitis B virus infection. CDR3 residues: CASSTVGVGADTHYF.